This T cell receptor beta chain was retrieved from a study of graft-versus-host responses after intestinal transplantation. Whole-study findings and limits: High graft-versus-host to host-versus-graft T cell clonal ratios marked allografts of patients with graft-donor macrochimerism.

Worth noting for this clone: As yet, its antigen is unknown.

TCRdb's table, derived via immunoSEQ multiplex PCR, lists solely in-frame clones and lacks some. The sample holds about 81,000 clones, 80% to 95% seen once. There are 16 residues in the CDR3. Germline V gene sequence: CDR1 MDHEN, CDR2 SYDVKM. Trimming at V came to 4 bases and at J to 5 bases, leaving 7 bases not matched to a gene. V is TRBV28 and J is TRBJ2-2; TRBD1 agrees at 10 bases. This TCR was recovered from a human donor who was the organ donor for an intestinal transplant. This specimen consisted of unstimulated CD4+ T cells sorted from spleen or lymph node cells, obtained before transplant. The CDR3 loop is CASSSAGTGDTGELFF. In DNA form, the CDR3 reads TGTGCCAGCAGTTCGGCCGGGACAGGGGATACCGGGGAGCTGTTTTTT.